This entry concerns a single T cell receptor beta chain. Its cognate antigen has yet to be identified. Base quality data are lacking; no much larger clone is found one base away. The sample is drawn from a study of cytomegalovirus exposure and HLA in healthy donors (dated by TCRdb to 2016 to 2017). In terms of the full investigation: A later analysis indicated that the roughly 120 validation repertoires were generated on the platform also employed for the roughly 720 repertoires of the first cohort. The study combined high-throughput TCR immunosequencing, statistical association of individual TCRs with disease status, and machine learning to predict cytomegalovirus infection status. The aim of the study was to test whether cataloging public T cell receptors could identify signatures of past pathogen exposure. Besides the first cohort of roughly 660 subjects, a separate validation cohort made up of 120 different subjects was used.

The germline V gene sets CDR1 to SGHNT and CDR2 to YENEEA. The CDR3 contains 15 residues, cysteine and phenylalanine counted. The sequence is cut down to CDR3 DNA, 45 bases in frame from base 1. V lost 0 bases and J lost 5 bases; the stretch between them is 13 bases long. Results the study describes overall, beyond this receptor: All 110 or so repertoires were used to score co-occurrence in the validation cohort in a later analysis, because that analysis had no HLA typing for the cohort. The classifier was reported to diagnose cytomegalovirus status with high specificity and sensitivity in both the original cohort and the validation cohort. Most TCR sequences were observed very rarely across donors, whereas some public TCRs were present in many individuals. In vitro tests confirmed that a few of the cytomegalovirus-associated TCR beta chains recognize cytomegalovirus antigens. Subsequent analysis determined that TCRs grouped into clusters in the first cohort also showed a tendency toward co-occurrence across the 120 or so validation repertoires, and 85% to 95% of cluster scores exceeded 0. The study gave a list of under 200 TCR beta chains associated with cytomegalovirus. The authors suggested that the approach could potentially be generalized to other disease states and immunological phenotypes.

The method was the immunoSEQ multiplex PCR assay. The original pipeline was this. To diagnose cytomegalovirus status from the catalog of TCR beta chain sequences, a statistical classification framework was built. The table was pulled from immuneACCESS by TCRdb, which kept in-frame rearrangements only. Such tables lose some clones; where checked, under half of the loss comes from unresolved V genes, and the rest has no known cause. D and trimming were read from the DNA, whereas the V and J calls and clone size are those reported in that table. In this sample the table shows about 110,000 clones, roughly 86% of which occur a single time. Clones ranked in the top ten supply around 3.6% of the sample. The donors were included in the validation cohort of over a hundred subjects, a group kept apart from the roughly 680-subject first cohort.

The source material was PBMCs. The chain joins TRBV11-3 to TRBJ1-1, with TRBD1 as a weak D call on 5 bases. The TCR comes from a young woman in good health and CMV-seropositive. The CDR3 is CASSLDSRVGTEAFF. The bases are TGTGCCAGCAGCTTAGACTCCAGGGTAGGGACTGAAGCTTTCTTT.